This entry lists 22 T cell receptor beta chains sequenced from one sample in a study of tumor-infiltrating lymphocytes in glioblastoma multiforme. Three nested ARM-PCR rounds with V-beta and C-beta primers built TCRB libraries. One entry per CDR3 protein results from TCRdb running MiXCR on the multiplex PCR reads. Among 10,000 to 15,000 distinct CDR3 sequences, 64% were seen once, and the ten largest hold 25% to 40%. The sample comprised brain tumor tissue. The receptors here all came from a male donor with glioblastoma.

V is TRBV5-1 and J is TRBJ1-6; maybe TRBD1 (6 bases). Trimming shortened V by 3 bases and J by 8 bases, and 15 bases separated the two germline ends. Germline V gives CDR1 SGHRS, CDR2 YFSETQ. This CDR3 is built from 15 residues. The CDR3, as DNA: TGCGCCAGCAGCTCGGGGGACAAGGGGGATTCACCCCTCCACTTT. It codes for CASSSGDKGDSPLHF.

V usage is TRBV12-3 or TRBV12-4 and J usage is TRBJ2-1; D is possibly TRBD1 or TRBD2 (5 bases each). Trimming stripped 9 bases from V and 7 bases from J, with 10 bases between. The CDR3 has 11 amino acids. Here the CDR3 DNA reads TGTGCCAGTTCCGAGGGGAATGAGCAGTTCTTC. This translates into CASSEGNEQFF.

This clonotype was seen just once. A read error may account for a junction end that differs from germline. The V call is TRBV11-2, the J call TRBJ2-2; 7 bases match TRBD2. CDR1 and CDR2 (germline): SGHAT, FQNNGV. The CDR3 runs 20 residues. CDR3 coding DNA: TGTGCCAGCACCCCCCAATTCGGCCAAGGGCTAGCGGTAAACACCCGGGAGCTGTTTTTT. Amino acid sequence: CASTPQFGQGLAVNTRELFF.

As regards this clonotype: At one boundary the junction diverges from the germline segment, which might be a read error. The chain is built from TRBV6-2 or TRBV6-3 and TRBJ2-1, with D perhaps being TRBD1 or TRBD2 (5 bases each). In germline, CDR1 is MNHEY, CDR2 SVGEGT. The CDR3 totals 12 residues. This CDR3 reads CASTPGTNEQFF. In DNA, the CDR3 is TGTGCCAGCACCCCCGGGACGAATGAGCAGTTCTTT.

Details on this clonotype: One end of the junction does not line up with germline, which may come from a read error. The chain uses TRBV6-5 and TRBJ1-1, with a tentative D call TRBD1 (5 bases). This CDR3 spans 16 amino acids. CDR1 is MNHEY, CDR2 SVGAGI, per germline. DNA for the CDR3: TGTGCCAGCAGTGACAACCGGGAGGGGAGGTACACCGAAGCTTTCTTT. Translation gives CASSDNREGRYTEAFF.

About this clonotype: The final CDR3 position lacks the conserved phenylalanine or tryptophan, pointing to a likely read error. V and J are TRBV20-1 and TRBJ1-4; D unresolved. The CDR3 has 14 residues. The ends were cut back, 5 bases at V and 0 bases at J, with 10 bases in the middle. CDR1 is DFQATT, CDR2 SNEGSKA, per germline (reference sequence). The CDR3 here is CSAPRTSTNEKLFY. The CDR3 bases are TGCAGTGCTCCACGTACTTCAACTAATGAAAAACTGTTTTAT.

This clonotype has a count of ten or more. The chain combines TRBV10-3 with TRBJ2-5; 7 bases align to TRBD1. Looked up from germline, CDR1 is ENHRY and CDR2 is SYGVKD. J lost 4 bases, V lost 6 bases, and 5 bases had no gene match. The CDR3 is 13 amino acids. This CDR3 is CAISADRVETQYF. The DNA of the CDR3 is TGTGCCATCAGCGCCGACAGGGTAGAGACCCAGTACTTC.

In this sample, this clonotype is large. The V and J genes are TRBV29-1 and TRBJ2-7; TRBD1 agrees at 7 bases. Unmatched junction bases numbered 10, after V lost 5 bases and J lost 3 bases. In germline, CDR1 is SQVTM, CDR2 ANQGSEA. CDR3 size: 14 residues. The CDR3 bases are TGCAGCGTTCAAGGGACAGAGGGGTTCTACGAGCAGTACTTC. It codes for CSVQGTEGFYEQYF.

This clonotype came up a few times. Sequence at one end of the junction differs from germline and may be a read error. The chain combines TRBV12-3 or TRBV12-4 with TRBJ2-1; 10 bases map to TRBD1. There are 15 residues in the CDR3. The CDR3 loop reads CASSSRGQGPNEQLF. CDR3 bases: TGTGCCAGCAGTTCGCGGGGACAGGGGCCCAATGAGCAGCTCTTC.

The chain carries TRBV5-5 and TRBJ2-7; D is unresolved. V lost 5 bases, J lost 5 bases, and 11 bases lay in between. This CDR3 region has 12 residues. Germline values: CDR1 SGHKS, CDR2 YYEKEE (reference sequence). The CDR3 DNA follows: TGTGCCAGCAGTGGGATGGGGAACGAGCAGTACTTC. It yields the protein CASSGMGNEQYF.

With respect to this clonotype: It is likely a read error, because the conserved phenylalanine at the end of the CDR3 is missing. CDR3 coding DNA: TGCGCCAGCAGTGAAAGCAGGGGAGGGATGGACACCGGGGAGCTGTTTTCT. It translates to CASSESRGGMDTGELFS. V usage is TRBV10-1 and J usage is TRBJ2-2, with D possibly TRBD2 on 7 matching bases. This CDR3 contains 17 residues. Per germline, CDR1 WNHNN and CDR2 SYGVQD (reference sequence). Trimming cost V 3 bases and J 3 bases, with 17 bases left between them.

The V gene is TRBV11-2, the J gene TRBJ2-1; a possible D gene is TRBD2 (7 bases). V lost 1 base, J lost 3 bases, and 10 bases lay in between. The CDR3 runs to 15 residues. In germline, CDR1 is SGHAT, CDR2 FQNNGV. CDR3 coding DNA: TGTGCCAGCAGCTTAGGGCGGGGGCTCTACAATGAGCAGTTCTTC. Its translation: CASSLGRGLYNEQFF.

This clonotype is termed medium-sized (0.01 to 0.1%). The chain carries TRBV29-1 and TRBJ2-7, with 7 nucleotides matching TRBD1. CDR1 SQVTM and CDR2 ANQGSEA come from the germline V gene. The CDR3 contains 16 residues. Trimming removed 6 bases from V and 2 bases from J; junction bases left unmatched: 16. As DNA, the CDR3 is TGCAGCGTCCATAGGGCCGGGACGACAGGGACCTACGAGCAGTACTTC. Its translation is CSVHRAGTTGTYEQYF.

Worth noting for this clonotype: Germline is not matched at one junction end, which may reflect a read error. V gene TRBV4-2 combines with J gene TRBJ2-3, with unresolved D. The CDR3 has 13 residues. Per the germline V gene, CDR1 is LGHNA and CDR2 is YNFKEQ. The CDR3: CASSQVLADMQCF. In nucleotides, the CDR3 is TGTGCCAGCAGCCAAGTTTTGGCAGATATGCAGTGTTTT.

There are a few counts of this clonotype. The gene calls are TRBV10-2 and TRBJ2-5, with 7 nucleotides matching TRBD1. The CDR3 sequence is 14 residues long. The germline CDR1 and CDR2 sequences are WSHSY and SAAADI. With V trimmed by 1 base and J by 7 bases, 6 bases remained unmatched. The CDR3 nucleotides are TGCGCCAGCAGTGAGTTTGACAGGGTGGGGACCCAGTACTTC. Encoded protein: CASSEFDRVGTQYF.

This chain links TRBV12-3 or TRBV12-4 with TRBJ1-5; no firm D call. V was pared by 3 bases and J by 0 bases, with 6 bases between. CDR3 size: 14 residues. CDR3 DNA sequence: TGTGCCAGCAGTTTGCGCCATAGCAATCAGCCCCAGCATTTT. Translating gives CASSLRHSNQPQHF.

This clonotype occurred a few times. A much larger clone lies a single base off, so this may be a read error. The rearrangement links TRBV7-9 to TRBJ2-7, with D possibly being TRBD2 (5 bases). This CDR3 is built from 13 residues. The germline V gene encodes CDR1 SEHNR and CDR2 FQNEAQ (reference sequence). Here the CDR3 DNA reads TGTGCCATCAGCTTAGCGCTTAGCGCCGAGCAGTACTTC. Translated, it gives CAISLALSAEQYF.

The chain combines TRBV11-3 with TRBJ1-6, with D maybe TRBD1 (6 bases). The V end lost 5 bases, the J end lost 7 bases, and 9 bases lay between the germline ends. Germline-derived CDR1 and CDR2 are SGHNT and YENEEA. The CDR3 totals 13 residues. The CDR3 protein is CASSRGRNSPLHF. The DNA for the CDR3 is TGTGCCAGCAGCCGGGGGCGGAATTCACCCCTCCACTTT.

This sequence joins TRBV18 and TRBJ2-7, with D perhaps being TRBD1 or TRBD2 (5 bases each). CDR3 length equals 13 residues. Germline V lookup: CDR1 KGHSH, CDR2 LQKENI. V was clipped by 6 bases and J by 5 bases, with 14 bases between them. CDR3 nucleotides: TGTGCCAGCTCCGATGGGACGCGGGACGAGCAGTACTTC. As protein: CASSDGTRDEQYF. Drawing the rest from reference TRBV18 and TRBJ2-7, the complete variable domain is NAGVMQNPRHLVRRRGQEARLRCSPMKGHSHVYWYRQLPEEGLKFMVYLQKENIIDESGMPKERFSAEFPKEGPSILRIQQVVRGDSAAYFCASSDGTRDEQYFGPGTRLTVT.

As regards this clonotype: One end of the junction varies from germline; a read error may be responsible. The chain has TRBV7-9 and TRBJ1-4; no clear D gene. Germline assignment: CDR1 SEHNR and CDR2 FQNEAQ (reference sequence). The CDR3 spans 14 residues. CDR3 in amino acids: CVSSRSDTNEKPFF. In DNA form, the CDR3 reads TGTGTCAGCAGTCGAAGCGACACTAATGAAAAACCGTTTTTT.

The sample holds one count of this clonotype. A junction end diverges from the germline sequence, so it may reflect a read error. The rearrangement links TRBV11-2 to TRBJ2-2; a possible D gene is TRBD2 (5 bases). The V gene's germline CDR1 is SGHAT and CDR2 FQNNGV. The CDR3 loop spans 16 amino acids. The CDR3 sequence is CASSLDLPPNTGDLFF. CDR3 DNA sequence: TGTGCCAGCAGCTTAGATCTCCCTCCGAACACCGGGGATCTGTTTTTT.

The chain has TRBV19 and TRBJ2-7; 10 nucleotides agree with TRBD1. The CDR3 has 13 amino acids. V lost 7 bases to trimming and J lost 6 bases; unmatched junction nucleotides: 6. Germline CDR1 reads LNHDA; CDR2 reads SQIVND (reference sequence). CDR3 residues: CASIPTGGCEQYF. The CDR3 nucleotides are TGTGCCAGTATTCCGACAGGGGGCTGCGAGCAGTACTTC.